This TCR beta chain was documented in a study of CD8+ T cells in alopecia areata (dated by TCRdb to the late 2010s). Study-level background: Treated patients were enrolled in an open-label pilot trial of oral tofacitinib, 5 to 10 mg twice daily, for moderate-to-severe alopecia areata. The RNA source kit depended on sample type: the PAXgene miRNA kit for fixed scalp, the miRNeasy kit for PBMCs, and the RNeasy kit for mouse skin. High-throughput TCRbeta sequencing was used to examine T cell clonal expansion in alopecia areata in both the C3H/HeJ mouse model and human patients. Patients on tofacitinib were biopsied at baseline and after 4 and 24 weeks of treatment, and several of the patients also had a later scalp biopsy. On the human side, TCRbeta sequencing was run on scalp tissue and on sorted CD4+ and CD8+ peripheral blood T cells from healthy controls and from alopecia areata patients with either patchy or totalis/universalis disease. Amplification of TCRbeta CDR3 regions was done by immunoSEQ multiplex PCR using 35 Vbeta forward primers and 13 Jbeta reverse primers. Patients received tofacitinib for 6 to 18 months and were then followed off drug for 6 months to check for delayed response and recurrence. Disease severity in treated patients was measured with the SALT score, which quantifies the percentage of affected scalp surface area. Scalp clonality was compared among normal scalp (n=4), patchy alopecia areata scalp (n=8), and alopecia totalis/universalis scalp (n=8).

Libraries were prepared through the immunoSEQ multiplex PCR assay. RNA was extracted from all samples and reverse transcribed into cDNA, which served as template for TCR sequencing. SuperScript III was used for first-strand cDNA synthesis, primed with a 2:1 mix of oligo-dT and random hexamers. A synthetic immune receptor repertoire was used to gauge amplification bias, and whatever bias remained was removed computationally. The authors' analysis ran thus. Raw reads were preprocessed for error removal, and CDR3 was defined according to IMGT conventions as running from the conserved cysteine to phenylalanine. To get clonality, Shannon entropy was normalized by log2 of the number of productive unique TCRs and the result was subtracted from 1. Whether scalp clones were CD4 or CD8 was inferred by matching scalp TCRbeta sequences against CD4 and CD8 repertoires sorted from blood. Held by TCRdb, this immuneACCESS table contains in-frame sequences only and omits some clones. Under half of the omission traces to an unresolved V gene where checked; the cause of the rest is unknown. The V and J calls and clone size are taken from that table; D and trimming were inferred from the DNA. Recorded for this sample are 90,000 to 150,000 clones; 53% of them occurred a single time. Approximately 0.5% of the sample is taken by the ten largest.

The germline V gene (reference sequence) yields GTSNPN for CDR1 and SVGIG for CDR2. From the cysteine through the phenylalanine, the CDR3 covers 15 amino acids. The retained sequence is limited to the CDR3, 45 bases, with the frame set at the first base. For this chain, trimming is 3 bases at the V end and 7 bases at the J end, and the number of junction bases without a gene match is 15. General findings and caveats noted by the study authors: During tofacitinib treatment, many expanded lesional clones stuck around in both scalp and blood, and this persistence may partly explain why relapse happens after treatment is stopped. Compared with mice, TCR sequences shared between patients were less clear, possibly partly because of HLA diversity across the patient population. Resident alphabeta T cells in normal human skin are also sequenced, complicating scalp TCR repertoire analysis, unlike mouse skin dominated by gammadelta T cells. With tofacitinib, both scalp clonality and the number of expanded CD8+ clones among the top 100 scalp clones went down significantly. Compared with normal scalp, lesional scalp had higher clonality and more expanded CD8+ clones, particularly in alopecia totalis/universalis, a pattern that suggests antigenic drive. Because the treated cohort was small and had only one nonresponder, larger studies are needed to examine links between baseline CD8+ expansion and response.

About this clone itself: The target of this receptor is not known. Nothing much larger sits one base from this clone, and base qualities are not available.

In the paper's terms, the time point label means: more than 3 weeks on oral tofacitinib. The sample's treatment or condition label, in plain terms: oral pan-JAK inhibitor, 5-10 mg twice daily. From alopecia areata patients, peripheral blood was collected along with lesional scalp punch biopsies. PBMCs were separated by density centrifugation and stained for CD3, CD4 and CD8, after which CD4+ and CD8+ T cells were sorted on a FACSAria. The chain joins TRBV30 to TRBJ2-7, and 7 bases in between align with TRBD2. Here the sequenced sample was CD4+ T cells sorted from blood, taken at week 4, from a patient treated with tofacitinib. This clonotype originated in a human donor with alopecia areata. The DNA reads TGTGCCTGGAGCCCTAGCGGCCTCAAGGTGGGGGAGCAGTACTTC. Its protein product is CAWSPSGLKVGEQYF.